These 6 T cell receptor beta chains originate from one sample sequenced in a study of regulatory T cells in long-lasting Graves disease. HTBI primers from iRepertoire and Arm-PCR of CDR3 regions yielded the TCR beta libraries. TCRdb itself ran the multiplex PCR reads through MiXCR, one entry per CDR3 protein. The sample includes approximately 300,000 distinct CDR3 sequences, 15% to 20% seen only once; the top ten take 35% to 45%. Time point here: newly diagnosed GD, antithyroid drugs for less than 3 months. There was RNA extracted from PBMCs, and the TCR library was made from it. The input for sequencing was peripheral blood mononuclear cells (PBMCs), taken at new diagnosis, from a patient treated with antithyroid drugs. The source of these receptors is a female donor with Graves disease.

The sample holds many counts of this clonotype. CDR3 amino acids: CASGARGDGGRYRPYEQYF. The CDR3 DNA follows: TGTGCCAGCGGGGCGAGGGGAGACGGCGGGAGGTATCGTCCCTACGAGCAGTACTTC. The V and J genes are TRBV6-1 and TRBJ2-7; 8 nucleotides agree with TRBD2. J was trimmed by 2 bases and V by 8 bases; bases with no gene match: 23. Germline CDR1 reads MNHNS; CDR2 reads SASEGT. CDR3 length: 19 amino acids.

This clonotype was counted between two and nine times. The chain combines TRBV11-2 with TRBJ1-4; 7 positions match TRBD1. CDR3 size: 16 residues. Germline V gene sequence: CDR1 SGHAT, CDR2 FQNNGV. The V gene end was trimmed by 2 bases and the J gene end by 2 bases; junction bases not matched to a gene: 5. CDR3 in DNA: TGTGCCAGCAGCTTATTCCAGGGGGGCACTAATGAAAAACTGTTTTTT. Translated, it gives CASSLFQGGTNEKLFF.

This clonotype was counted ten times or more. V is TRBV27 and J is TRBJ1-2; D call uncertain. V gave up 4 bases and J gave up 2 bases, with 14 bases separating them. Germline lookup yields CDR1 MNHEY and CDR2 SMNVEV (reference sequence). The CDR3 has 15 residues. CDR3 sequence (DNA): TGTGCCAGCAGTTCTCCCGCGCAAATGAACTATGGCTACACCTTC. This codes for CASSSPAQMNYGYTF.

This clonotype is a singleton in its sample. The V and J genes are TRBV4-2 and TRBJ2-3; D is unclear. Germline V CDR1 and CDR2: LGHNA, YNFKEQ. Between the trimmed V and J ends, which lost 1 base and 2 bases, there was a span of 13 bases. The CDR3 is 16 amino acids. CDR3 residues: CASSQAALDITDTQYF. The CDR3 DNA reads TGTGCCAGCAGCCAAGCTGCGCTAGATATCACAGATACGCAGTATTTT.

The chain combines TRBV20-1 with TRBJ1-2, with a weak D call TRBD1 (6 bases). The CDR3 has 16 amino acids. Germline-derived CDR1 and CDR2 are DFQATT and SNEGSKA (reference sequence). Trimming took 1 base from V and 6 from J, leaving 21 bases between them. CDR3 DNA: TGCAGTGCTAGAGGTACCCCCGGGGGGCTGGCCCATGGCTACACCTTC. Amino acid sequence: CSARGTPGGLAHGYTF.

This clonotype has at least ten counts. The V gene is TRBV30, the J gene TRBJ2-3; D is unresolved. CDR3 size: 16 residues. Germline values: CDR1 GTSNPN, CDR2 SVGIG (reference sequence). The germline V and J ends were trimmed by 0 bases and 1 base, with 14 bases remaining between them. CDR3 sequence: CAWSVGRRRGTDTQYF. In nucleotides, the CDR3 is TGTGCCTGGAGTGTCGGAAGACGTCGTGGCACAGATACGCAGTATTTT.